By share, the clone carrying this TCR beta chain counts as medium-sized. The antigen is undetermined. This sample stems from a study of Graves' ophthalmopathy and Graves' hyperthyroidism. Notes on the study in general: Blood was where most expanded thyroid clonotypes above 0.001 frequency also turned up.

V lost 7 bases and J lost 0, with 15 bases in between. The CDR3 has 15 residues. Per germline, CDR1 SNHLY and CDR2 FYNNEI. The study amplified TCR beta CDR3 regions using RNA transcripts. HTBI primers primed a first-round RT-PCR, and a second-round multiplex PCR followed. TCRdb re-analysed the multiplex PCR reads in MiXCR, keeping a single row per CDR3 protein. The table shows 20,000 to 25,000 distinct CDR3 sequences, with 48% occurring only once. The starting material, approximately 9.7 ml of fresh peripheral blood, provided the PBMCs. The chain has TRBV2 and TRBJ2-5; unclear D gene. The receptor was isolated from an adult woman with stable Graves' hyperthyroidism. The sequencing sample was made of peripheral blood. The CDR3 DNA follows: TGTGCCAGCAAGGATCGATACCCATACCAAGAGACCCAGTACTTC. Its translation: CASKDRYPYQETQYF.